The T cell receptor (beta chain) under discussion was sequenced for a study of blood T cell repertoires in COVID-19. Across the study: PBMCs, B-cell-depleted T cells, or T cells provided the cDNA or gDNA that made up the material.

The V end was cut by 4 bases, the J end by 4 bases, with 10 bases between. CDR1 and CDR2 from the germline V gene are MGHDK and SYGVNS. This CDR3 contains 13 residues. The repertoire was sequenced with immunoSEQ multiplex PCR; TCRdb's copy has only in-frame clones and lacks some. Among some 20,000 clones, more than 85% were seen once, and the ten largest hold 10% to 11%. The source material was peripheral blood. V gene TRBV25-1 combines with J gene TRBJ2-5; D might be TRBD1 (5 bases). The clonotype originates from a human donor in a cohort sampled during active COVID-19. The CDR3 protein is CASSVGPIETQYF. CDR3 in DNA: TGTGCCAGCAGTGTGGGGCCAATAGAGACCCAGTACTTC.